The 23 T cell receptor beta chains reported below all come from one sample, sequenced in a study of blood T cell repertoires in COVID-19. Using immunoSEQ multiplex PCR, the repertoire was profiled, and TCRdb retains in-frame clones only, with some absent. The table has 150,000 to 200,000 clones, roughly 80% seen once. The specimen was peripheral blood. The receptors originated from a woman aged 70-85 years with acute or convalescent COVID-19.

The CDR3 sequence: CASSVDGSSNQPQHF. In nucleotides, the CDR3 is TGTGCCAGCAGCGTAGATGGGAGTAGCAATCAGCCCCAGCATTTT. This chain links TRBV9 with TRBJ1-5, with unresolved D. The CDR3 spans 15 residues. V was shortened by 0 bases and J by 0 bases, with 7 bases between the two germline ends. CDR1 and CDR2 (germline): SGDLS, YYNGEE.

The chain carries TRBV4-1 and TRBJ2-3; 10 bases align to TRBD2. Germline lookup yields CDR1 MGHRA and CDR2 YSYEKL. Losses at the gene ends were 1 base for V and 3 bases for J; bases not matched to a gene: 4. The CDR3 length is 16 residues. CDR3 amino acids: CASSQAAGGRTDTQYF. The CDR3 bases are TGCGCCAGCAGCCAAGCAGCGGGGGGGAGGACAGATACGCAGTATTTT.

This chain uses TRBV28 with TRBJ1-1; D not resolved. The V gene's germline CDR1 is MDHEN and CDR2 SYDVKM. The CDR3 covers 16 residues. V was trimmed by 4 bases and J by 0 bases, leaving 15 bases between them. The CDR3 spells CASSYPQRYLNTEAFF. CDR3 DNA sequence: TGTGCCAGCAGTTACCCTCAGAGGTACCTGAACACTGAAGCTTTCTTT.

The gene calls are TRBV4-2 and TRBJ1-6, with TRBD1 matching 8 bases. J was trimmed by 8 bases and V by 0 bases; bases with no gene match: 3. The CDR3 is 15 residues long. The V gene's germline CDR1 is LGHNA and CDR2 YNFKEQ. The CDR3 reads CASSQEDRVDSPLHF. In DNA, the CDR3 is TGTGCCAGCAGCCAAGAGGACAGGGTTGATTCACCCCTCCACTTT.

This clone occurred once. The chain links TRBV18 to TRBJ1-4; D gene unclear. This CDR3 region has 14 residues. Germline CDR1 is KGHSH and CDR2 is LQKENI. The CDR3 region is CATEGGKSNEKLFF. In nucleotides, the CDR3 is TGTGCGACCGAGGGAGGAAAGTCTAATGAAAAACTGTTTTTT.

This rearrangement joins TRBV24-1 to TRBJ2-1; 10 bases align to TRBD2. The CDR3 runs to 15 residues. Germline values: CDR1 KGHDR, CDR2 SFDVKD. V trimming: 9 bases; J trimming: 10 bases; junction bases outside the gene matches: 14. The CDR3 DNA reads as TGTGCCACCGGGGGCGCTAGCGGGGGAAGTGACGAGCAGTTCTTC. Translating it yields CATGGASGGSDEQFF.

The V gene is TRBV10-3, the J gene TRBJ1-2, with D unclear. CDR3 length: 14 amino acids. Germline V CDR1 and CDR2: ENHRY, SYGVKD. Trimming shortened V by 6 bases and J by 6 bases, and 17 bases separated the two germline ends. The CDR3 region has the DNA TGTGCCATCAGCACAGACAAAGAGGGAGATGGCTACACCTTC. This sequence encodes CAISTDKEGDGYTF.

The chain combines TRBV6-5 with TRBJ1-2; 9 bases line up with TRBD1. J gave up 5 bases and V 7 bases, and 5 bases lay outside the gene matches. Germline V gene data show CDR1 as MNHEY and CDR2 as SVGAGI. This CDR3 contains 13 residues. The CDR3 region has the DNA TGTGCCAGCATGAACAGGGGGCGATATGGCTACACCTTC. This translates into CASMNRGRYGYTF.

The genes are TRBV6-5 and TRBJ1-1; 8 nucleotides line up with TRBD1. The germline V gene encodes CDR1 MNHEY and CDR2 SVGAGI. CDR3 length: 13 residues. Trimming at V came to 6 bases and at J to 8 bases, leaving 8 bases not matched to a gene. The CDR3 region has the DNA TGTGCCAGCAGGACGTCTCGGGACAGGGAAGCTTTCTTT. It codes for CASRTSRDREAFF.

The rearrangement links TRBV30 to TRBJ1-2; unclear D gene. The CDR3 is 13 amino acids. Looked up from germline, CDR1 is GTSNPN and CDR2 is SVGIG (reference sequence). Trimming left V 2 bases short and J 3 bases short, with 10 bases between. In nucleotides, the CDR3 is TGTGCCTGGAGTACCAGTGCCCACTATGGCTACACCTTC. Encoded protein: CAWSTSAHYGYTF.

This CDR3 is CASSWTGRGYNEQFF. CDR3 coding DNA: TGTGCCAGCAGCTGGACAGGGAGGGGTTACAATGAGCAGTTCTTC. This rearrangement joins TRBV14 to TRBJ2-1; maybe TRBD1 (8 bases). CDR3 size: 15 residues. Germline V gene lookup returns CDR1 SGHDN and CDR2 FVKESK. V lost 5 bases to trimming and J lost 4 bases, with 15 bases between them.

The chain carries TRBV5-4 and TRBJ2-5; 8 nucleotides align to TRBD2. The CDR3 sequence is 14 residues long. Germline CDR1 SGHNT, CDR2 YYREEE (reference sequence). The trim removed 2 bases at V and 2 bases at J, leaving 2 bases unmatched. For the CDR3, the DNA is TGTGCCAGCAGCTTACTAGCGGTGCAAGAGACCCAGTACTTC. Its translation is CASSLLAVQETQYF.

This chain links TRBV4-3 with TRBJ2-2; possibly TRBD1 for D (6 bases). Germline V gives CDR1 LGHNA, CDR2 YSLEER. This CDR3 has 15 amino acids. Deletions cut 3 bases from V and 5 bases from J, with 13 bases between. CDR3 nucleotides: TGCGCCAGCAGCCAGCAGGGACACTCAACCGGGGAGCTGTTTTTT. Its translation is CASSQQGHSTGELFF.

V gene TRBV4-3 combines with J gene TRBJ2-7, with 7 nucleotides matching TRBD1. Germline V gene data show CDR1 as LGHNA and CDR2 as YSLEER. V shed 0 bases, J shed 4 bases, and the junction held 6 bases outside the gene matches. The CDR3 runs to 15 residues. CDR3 loop: CASSQERTGLYEQYF. DNA of the CDR3: TGCGCCAGCAGCCAAGAGCGGACAGGACTTTACGAGCAGTACTTC.

This clone was seen repeatedly, ten times or more. This rearrangement joins TRBV30 to TRBJ1-4; possibly TRBD1 for D (5 bases). V shed 3 bases and J shed 2 bases, with 10 bases lying between them. The germline CDR1 and CDR2 sequences are GTSNPN and SVGIG (reference sequence). The CDR3 runs to 14 residues. Here the CDR3 DNA reads TGTGCCTGGAGCTCAGGGCGGACTAATGAAAAACTGTTTTTT. This codes for CAWSSGRTNEKLFF.

This chain links TRBV28 with TRBJ2-7; D might be TRBD1 (5 bases). This CDR3 comprises 13 residues. Trimming removed 3 bases from V and 5 bases from J, with 11 bases in between. Germline V gene sequence: CDR1 MDHEN, CDR2 SYDVKM. CDR3 coding DNA: TGTGCCAGCAGTTTCCGGAAAGGGGACGAGCAGTACTTC. Translated, it gives CASSFRKGDEQYF.

The chain couples TRBV5-1 to TRBJ1-4; 7 bases are shared with TRBD1. Germline assignment: CDR1 SGHRS and CDR2 YFSETQ. The CDR3 spans 16 residues. After removal of 0 bases from V and 0 bases from J, the junction contained 2 bases not matched to a gene. CDR3 bases: TGCGCCAGCAGCTTGGGGCAGGGGGCAACTAATGAAAAACTGTTTTTT. It encodes CASSLGQGATNEKLFF.

In DNA, the CDR3 is TGTGCCAGCAGTTACTCCCTAGCGGGAGCCCCTGACGAGCAGTACTTC. The encoded protein is CASSYSLAGAPDEQYF. J is TRBJ2-7 and V is TRBV6-5; 10 bases line up with TRBD2. Germline lookup yields CDR1 MNHEY and CDR2 SVGAGI. The length of the CDR3 is 16 residues. The ends lost 0 bases at V and 5 bases at J; junction bases unmatched: 7.

This rearrangement joins TRBV10-3 to TRBJ2-7, with 10 bases matching TRBD2. The CDR3 length is 17 residues. Looked up from germline, CDR1 is ENHRY and CDR2 is SYGVKD. V lost 4 bases to trimming and J lost 7 bases; unmatched junction nucleotides: 16. The CDR3 spells CAISASGSSGSRGEQYF. The CDR3 bases are TGTGCCATCAGTGCGTCGGGCTCTAGCGGGAGTAGGGGGGAGCAGTACTTC.

For this clone: This CDR3 is also generated by other DNA sequences in the sample. The chain employs TRBV28 and TRBJ1-5; possibly TRBD1 for D (5 bases). Trimming took 7 bases from V and 4 from J, leaving 14 bases between them. This CDR3 has 14 amino acids. The germline CDR1 and CDR2 sequences are MDHEN and SYDVKM. The CDR3 nucleotides read TGTGCCAGCACCCGGGGGGGTGGAAATCAGCCCCAGCATTTT. Its protein is CASTRGGGNQPQHF.

Points on this clone: Mismatch with germline at one junction end may stem from a read error. V is TRBV30 and J is TRBJ1-4, with a possible D match to TRBD1 (6 bases). CDR1 GTSNPN and CDR2 SVGIG come from the germline V gene (reference sequence). The CDR3 is made up of 13 amino acids. The CDR3 nucleotides are TGTGCCTGGAGTGAGGGGGGGCAGGACACCCCAACATTT. It is translated as CAWSEGGQDTPTF.

The J gene is TRBJ2-5, the V gene TRBV10-1, with 8 bases matching TRBD1. J was trimmed by 4 bases and V by 10 bases; bases with no gene match: 5. The V gene's germline CDR1 is WNHNN and CDR2 SYGVQD (reference sequence). This CDR3 is built from 12 residues. The CDR3: CANTTGGETQYF. Here the CDR3 DNA reads TGCGCCAACACAACAGGGGGAGAGACCCAGTACTTC.

V gene TRBV6-5 combines with J gene TRBJ2-7, with 12 bases fitting TRBD2. Germline V gene data show CDR1 as MNHEY and CDR2 as SVGAGI. The CDR3 is made up of 15 amino acids. V lost 5 bases, J lost 2 bases, and 4 bases stayed unmatched. In nucleotides, the CDR3 is TGTGCCAGCAGTCCCCCTAGCGGGAGGGCCTACGAGCAGTACTTC. Translated: CASSPPSGRAYEQYF.